This T cell receptor (beta chain) was found in a study of T cell repertoires in cytomegalovirus infection. V shed 3 bases, J shed 2 bases, and the junction held 4 bases outside the gene matches. CDR1 and CDR2 (germline): LGHDT, YNNKEL (reference sequence). The CDR3 consists of 15 residues. TCRdb re-derived calls from the reads in MiXCR, one entry per CDR3 protein. Found here are approximately 97,000 distinct CDR3 sequences, approximately 16% of them singletons; the top ten hold about 8.8%. The sample taken for sequencing was PBMCs. The V gene is TRBV3-1, the J gene TRBJ1-2; 9 positions agree with TRBD1. This clonotype originated in a human donor in good health (CMV status not recorded). Some clones in this sample may be carry-over from other donors' samples. CDR3 loop: CASSHSGQGNYGYTF. For the CDR3, the DNA is TGTGCCAGCAGCCACTCGGGACAGGGAAACTATGGCTACACCTTC.